Listed below are T cell receptor beta chains from one sample, sequenced in a study of cytomegalovirus exposure and HLA in healthy donors. Generated by immunoSEQ multiplex PCR, the TCRdb table keeps only in-frame clones and is missing some. The table lists more than 55,000 clones. The sample consisted of PBMCs. Receptors were obtained from a middle-aged woman in good health and CMV-seropositive. The CDR3 runs from the conserved cysteine through the conserved F or W. D genes are given only for firm matches.

j_call: TRBJ2-1; cdr3_length: 18; v_call: TRBV29-1; d_call: TRBD2; cdr3_aa: CSVGGLAGPVSFYNEQFF
j_call: TRBJ2-3; cdr3_length: 15; v_call: TRBV28; d_call: .; cdr3_aa: CASSLQTTTTDTQYF
j_call: TRBJ2-1; cdr3_length: 16; v_call: TRBV5-6; d_call: TRBD2; cdr3_aa: CASSRSGGSTYNEQFF
j_call: TRBJ1-1; cdr3_length: 13; v_call: TRBV5-1; d_call: .; cdr3_aa: CASSLGRNTEAFF
j_call: .; cdr3_length: 16; v_call: TRBV5-4; d_call: TRBD2; cdr3_aa: CASSTLTSGRASEQYF
j_call: TRBJ2-5; cdr3_length: 16; v_call: TRBV5-8; d_call: TRBD2; cdr3_aa: CASSLAGTSGIETQYF
j_call: TRBJ1-1; cdr3_length: 9; v_call: TRBV19; d_call: .; cdr3_aa: CASGTEAFF
j_call: TRBJ2-1; cdr3_length: 12; v_call: TRBV2; d_call: TRBD1; cdr3_aa: CASSARTGEQFF
j_call: TRBJ2-6; cdr3_length: 17; v_call: TRBV28; d_call: TRBD1; cdr3_aa: CASSFVDRSSGANVLTF
j_call: TRBJ2-5; cdr3_length: 14; v_call: TRBV7-3; d_call: TRBD2; cdr3_aa: CASGQGGRVETQYF
j_call: TRBJ2-2; cdr3_length: 17; v_call: TRBV11-2; d_call: .; cdr3_aa: CASSLDNRGGHTGELFF
j_call: TRBJ2-2; cdr3_length: 14; v_call: TRBV19; d_call: .; cdr3_aa: CASSIGIGTGELFF
j_call: TRBJ2-3; cdr3_length: 17; v_call: TRBV4-2; d_call: TRBD1; cdr3_aa: CASSQDRGDRGTDTQYF
j_call: TRBJ2-7; cdr3_length: 16; v_call: TRBV27; d_call: TRBD2; cdr3_aa: CASRSWTSGTSYEQYF
j_call: TRBJ1-2; cdr3_length: 12; v_call: TRBV6-6; d_call: .; cdr3_aa: CASIGVNYGYTF
j_call: TRBJ2-7; cdr3_length: 14; v_call: TRBV18; d_call: .; cdr3_aa: CASSRVGGSYEQYF
j_call: TRBJ1-2; cdr3_length: 14; v_call: TRBV18; d_call: .; cdr3_aa: CASSRAGENYGYTF
j_call: TRBJ2-1; cdr3_length: 15; v_call: TRBV28; d_call: TRBD2; cdr3_aa: CASTNAGGSYNEQFF
j_call: TRBJ1-3; cdr3_length: 15; v_call: TRBV9; d_call: .; cdr3_aa: CASSPTGNSGNTIYF
j_call: TRBJ2-2; cdr3_length: 15; v_call: TRBV19; d_call: TRBD2; cdr3_aa: CASSILGGRAGELFF
j_call: TRBJ2-5; cdr3_length: 14; v_call: TRBV11-1; d_call: TRBD1; cdr3_aa: CASSLRDSQETQYF
j_call: TRBJ1-4; cdr3_length: 15; v_call: TRBV7-6; d_call: .; cdr3_aa: CASSQFGGGWEKLFF
j_call: TRBJ2-7; cdr3_length: 15; v_call: TRBV28; d_call: .; cdr3_aa: CASSGGTLSSYEQYF
j_call: TRBJ2-3; cdr3_length: 16; v_call: TRBV7-3; d_call: TRBD1; cdr3_aa: CASSLFGTGPGDTQYF
j_call: .; cdr3_length: 12; v_call: TRBV6-6; d_call: .; cdr3_aa: CASSADSYEQYF
j_call: TRBJ1-1; cdr3_length: 13; v_call: TRBV10-3; d_call: TRBD1; cdr3_aa: CAISADRAGEAFF
j_call: TRBJ2-5; cdr3_length: 13; v_call: TRBV5-1; d_call: TRBD2; cdr3_aa: CASSPGGRETQYF
j_call: TRBJ2-5; cdr3_length: 15; v_call: TRBV6-5; d_call: TRBD2; cdr3_aa: CASSSLGGASETQYF
j_call: TRBJ2-7; cdr3_length: 15; v_call: TRBV6-1; d_call: TRBD2; cdr3_aa: CASSPGTSPYVGQYF
j_call: TRBJ1-3; cdr3_length: 12; v_call: TRBV29-1; d_call: .; cdr3_aa: CSVDPGGNTIYF
j_call: TRBJ2-3; cdr3_length: 16; v_call: TRBV9; d_call: TRBD1; cdr3_aa: CASSVGQGAFTDTQYF
j_call: TRBJ1-1; cdr3_length: 14; v_call: TRBV6-4; d_call: TRBD1; cdr3_aa: CASSEGTDNTEAFF
j_call: TRBJ2-1; cdr3_length: 15; v_call: TRBV28; d_call: TRBD2; cdr3_aa: CASRPGTSGKNEQFF
j_call: TRBJ2-5; cdr3_length: 13; v_call: TRBV29-1; d_call: TRBD2; cdr3_aa: CSLYESSGGTQYF
j_call: TRBJ2-6; cdr3_length: 15; v_call: TRBV19; d_call: .; cdr3_aa: CASSIDRSGANVLTF
j_call: TRBJ1-4; cdr3_length: 13; v_call: TRBV5-5; d_call: TRBD1; cdr3_aa: CASSLQGVEKLFF
j_call: TRBJ1-4; cdr3_length: 14; v_call: TRBV18; d_call: TRBD1; cdr3_aa: CASSPGQGRGKLFF
j_call: TRBJ2-7; cdr3_length: 13; v_call: TRBV5-8; d_call: TRBD1; cdr3_aa: CASSNRDRAEQYF
j_call: TRBJ2-5; cdr3_length: 13; v_call: TRBV6-6; d_call: TRBD1; cdr3_aa: CASSVDRGETQYF
j_call: TRBJ2-1; cdr3_length: 16; v_call: TRBV10-3; d_call: TRBD2; cdr3_aa: CAIIATSGILHNEQFF
j_call: TRBJ2-4; cdr3_length: 13; v_call: TRBV29-1; d_call: TRBD1; cdr3_aa: CSGVQGDVNIQYF
j_call: TRBJ1-3; cdr3_length: 19; v_call: TRBV5-1; d_call: TRBD1; cdr3_aa: CASSLYWTGSLSSGNTIYF
j_call: TRBJ1-1; cdr3_length: 11; v_call: TRBV29-1; d_call: TRBD1; cdr3_aa: CSVTTGGLAFF
j_call: TRBJ2-7; cdr3_length: 15; v_call: TRBV7-8; d_call: .; cdr3_aa: CASSLVAVDSYEQYF
j_call: TRBJ1-1; cdr3_length: 15; v_call: TRBV4-1; d_call: .; cdr3_aa: CASSQDSGQWTEAFF
j_call: TRBJ1-1; cdr3_length: 14; v_call: TRBV6-5; d_call: .; cdr3_aa: CASSRGSGDTEAFF
j_call: TRBJ2-6; cdr3_length: 18; v_call: TRBV6-1; d_call: TRBD1; cdr3_aa: CASSDRTGNPSGANVLTF
j_call: TRBJ2-7; cdr3_length: 14; v_call: TRBV10-3; d_call: .; cdr3_aa: CATQMLGDSYEQYF
j_call: TRBJ2-1; cdr3_length: 16; v_call: TRBV7-9; d_call: TRBD2; cdr3_aa: CASSLWGLAVHNEQFF
j_call: TRBJ2-1; cdr3_length: 15; v_call: TRBV7-2; d_call: TRBD2; cdr3_aa: CASSFQAGGGGEQFF
j_call: TRBJ2-7; cdr3_length: 13; v_call: TRBV29-1; d_call: .; cdr3_aa: CSVGTDGSYEQYF
j_call: TRBJ2-5; cdr3_length: 14; v_call: TRBV6-5; d_call: .; cdr3_aa: CASSYQGPRETQYF